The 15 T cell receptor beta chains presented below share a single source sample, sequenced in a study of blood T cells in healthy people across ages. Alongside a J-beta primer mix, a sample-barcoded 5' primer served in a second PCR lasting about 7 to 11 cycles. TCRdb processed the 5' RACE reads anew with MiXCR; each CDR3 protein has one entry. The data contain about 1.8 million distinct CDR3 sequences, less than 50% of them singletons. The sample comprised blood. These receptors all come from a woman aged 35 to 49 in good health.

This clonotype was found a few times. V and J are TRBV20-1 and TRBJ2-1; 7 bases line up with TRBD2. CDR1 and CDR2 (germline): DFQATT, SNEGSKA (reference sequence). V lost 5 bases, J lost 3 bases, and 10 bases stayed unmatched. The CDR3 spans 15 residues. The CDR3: CSAPNGGGFYNEQFF. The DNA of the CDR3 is TGCAGTGCTCCAAATGGGGGGGGTTTCTACAATGAGCAGTTCTTC.

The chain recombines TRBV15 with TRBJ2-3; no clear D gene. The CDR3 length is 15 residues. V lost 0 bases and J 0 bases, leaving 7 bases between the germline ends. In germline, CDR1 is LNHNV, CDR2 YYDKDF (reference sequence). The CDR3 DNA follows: TGTGCCACCAGCAGAGACACCACTAGCACAGATACGCAGTATTTT. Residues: CATSRDTTSTDTQYF. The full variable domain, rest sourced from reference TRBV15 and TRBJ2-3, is DAMVIQNPRYQVTQFGKPVTLSCSQTLNHNVMYWYQQKSSQAPKLLFHYYDKDFNNEADTPDNFQSRRPNTSFCFLDIRSPGLGDTAMYLCATSRDTTSTDTQYFGPGTRLTVL.

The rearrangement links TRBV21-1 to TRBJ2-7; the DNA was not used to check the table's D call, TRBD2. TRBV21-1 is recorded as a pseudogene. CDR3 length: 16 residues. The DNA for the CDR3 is TGTGCCAGCAGCAAAGAAAGGGCCGAAAGCTCCTACGAGCAGTACTTC. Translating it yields CASSKERAESSYEQYF.

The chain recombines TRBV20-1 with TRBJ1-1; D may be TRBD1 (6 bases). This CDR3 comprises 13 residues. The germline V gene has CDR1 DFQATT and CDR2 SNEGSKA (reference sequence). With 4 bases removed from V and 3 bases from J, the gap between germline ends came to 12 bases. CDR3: CSAIRGADTEAFF. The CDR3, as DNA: TGCAGTGCTATACGGGGGGCAGACACTGAAGCTTTCTTT.

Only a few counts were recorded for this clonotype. The DNA for the CDR3 is TGTGCCAGCAGCTTAGAGCCTTACGGGGATTCACCCCTCCACTTT. Protein product: CASSLEPYGDSPLHF. This sequence joins TRBV7-8 and TRBJ1-6; D remains unclear. The germline V gene has CDR1 SGHVS and CDR2 FQNEAQ. V dropped 1 base and J dropped 8 bases, with 12 bases sitting between them. The CDR3 covers 15 residues.

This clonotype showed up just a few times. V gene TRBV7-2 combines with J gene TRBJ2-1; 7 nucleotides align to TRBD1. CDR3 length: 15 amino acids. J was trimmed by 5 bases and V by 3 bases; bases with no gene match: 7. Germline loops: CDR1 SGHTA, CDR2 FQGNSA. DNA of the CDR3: TGTGCCAGCAGCTTGACCGGGACAGAGAACAATGAGCAGTTCTTC. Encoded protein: CASSLTGTENNEQFF. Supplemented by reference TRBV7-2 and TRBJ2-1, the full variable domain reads GAGVSQSPSNKVTEKGKDVELRCDPISGHTALYWYRQSLGQGLEFLIYFQGNSAPDKSGLPSDRFSAERTGGSVSTLTIQRTQQEDSAVYLCASSLTGTENNEQFFGPGTRLTVL.

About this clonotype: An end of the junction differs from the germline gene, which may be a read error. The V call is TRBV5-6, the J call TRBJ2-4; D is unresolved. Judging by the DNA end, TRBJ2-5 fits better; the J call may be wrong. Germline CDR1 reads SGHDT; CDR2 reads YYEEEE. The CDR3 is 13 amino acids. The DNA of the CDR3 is TGTGCCATCAGCCCTAGGGTTGCGGAGACCCAGTACTTC. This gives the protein CAISPRVAETQYF.

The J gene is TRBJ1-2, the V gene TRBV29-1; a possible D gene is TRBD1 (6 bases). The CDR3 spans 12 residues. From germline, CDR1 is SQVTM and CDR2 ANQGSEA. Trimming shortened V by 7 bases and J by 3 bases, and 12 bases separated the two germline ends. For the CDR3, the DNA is TGCAGCGCGACGTCAGGGGACTATGGCTACACCTTC. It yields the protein CSATSGDYGYTF.

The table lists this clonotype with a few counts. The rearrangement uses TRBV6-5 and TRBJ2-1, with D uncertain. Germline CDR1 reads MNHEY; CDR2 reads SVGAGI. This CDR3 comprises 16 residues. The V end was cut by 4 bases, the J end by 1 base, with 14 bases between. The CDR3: CASSSDRAESYNEQFF. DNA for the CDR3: TGTGCCAGCAGTTCCGATAGGGCAGAATCCTACAATGAGCAGTTCTTC.

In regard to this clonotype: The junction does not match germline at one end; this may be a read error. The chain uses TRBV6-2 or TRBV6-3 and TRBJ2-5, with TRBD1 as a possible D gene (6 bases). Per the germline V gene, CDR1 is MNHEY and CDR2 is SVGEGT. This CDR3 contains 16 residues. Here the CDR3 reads CVSSYSTTGLEETQYF. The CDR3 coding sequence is TGTGTCAGCAGTTACTCGACCACAGGGCTGGAGGAGACCCAGTACTTC.

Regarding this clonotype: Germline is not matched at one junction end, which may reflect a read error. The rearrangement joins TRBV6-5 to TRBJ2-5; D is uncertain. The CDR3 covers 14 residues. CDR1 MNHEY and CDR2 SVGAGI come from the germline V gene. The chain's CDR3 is CATRPTIFPETRYF. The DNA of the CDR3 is TGTGCCACCCGACCGACAATATTCCCAGAGACCCGGTACTTC.

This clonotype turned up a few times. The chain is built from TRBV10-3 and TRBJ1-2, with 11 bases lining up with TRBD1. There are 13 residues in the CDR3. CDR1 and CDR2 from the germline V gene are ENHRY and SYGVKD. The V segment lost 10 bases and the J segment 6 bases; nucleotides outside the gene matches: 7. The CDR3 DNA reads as TGTGCCACTTTCTGGACAGGGGGCCATGGCTACACCTTC. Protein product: CATFWTGGHGYTF.

CDR3 nucleotides: TGCAGTGCTAGAGCAGGGTCCAAGATGTGGGAGCAGTACTTC. Amino acids: CSARAGSKMWEQYF. J is TRBJ2-7 and V is TRBV20-1; a possible D gene is TRBD1 (5 bases). The CDR3 is 14 residues long. V was trimmed by 1 base and J by 7 bases, leaving 17 bases between them. Germline V gene lookup returns CDR1 DFQATT and CDR2 SNEGSKA (reference sequence).

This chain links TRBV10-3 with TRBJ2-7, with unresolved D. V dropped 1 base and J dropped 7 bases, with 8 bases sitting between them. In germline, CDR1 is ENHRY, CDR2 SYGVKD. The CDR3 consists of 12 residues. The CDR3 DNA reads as TGTGCCATCAGTGAGTACTCGAGGGAGCAGTACTTC. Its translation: CAISEYSREQYF.

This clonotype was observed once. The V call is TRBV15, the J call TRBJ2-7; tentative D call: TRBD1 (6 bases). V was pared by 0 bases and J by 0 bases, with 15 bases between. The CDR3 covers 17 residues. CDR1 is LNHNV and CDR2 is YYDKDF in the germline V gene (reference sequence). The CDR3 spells CATSRDRKKGVSYEQYF. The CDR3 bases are TGTGCCACCAGCAGAGATCGGAAAAAGGGGGTCTCCTACGAGCAGTACTTC.